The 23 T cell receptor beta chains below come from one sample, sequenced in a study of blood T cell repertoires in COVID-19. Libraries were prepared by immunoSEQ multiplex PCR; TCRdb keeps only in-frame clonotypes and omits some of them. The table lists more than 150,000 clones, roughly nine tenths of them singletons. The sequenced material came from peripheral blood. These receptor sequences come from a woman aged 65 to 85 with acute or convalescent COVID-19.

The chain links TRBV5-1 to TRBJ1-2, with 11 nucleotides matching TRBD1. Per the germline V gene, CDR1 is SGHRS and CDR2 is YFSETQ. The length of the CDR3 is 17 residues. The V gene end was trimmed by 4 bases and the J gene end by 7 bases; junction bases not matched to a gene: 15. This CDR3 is CASSARTGGEFSIGYTF. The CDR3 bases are TGCGCCAGCAGCGCTAGGACAGGGGGCGAGTTTTCGATTGGCTACACCTTC.

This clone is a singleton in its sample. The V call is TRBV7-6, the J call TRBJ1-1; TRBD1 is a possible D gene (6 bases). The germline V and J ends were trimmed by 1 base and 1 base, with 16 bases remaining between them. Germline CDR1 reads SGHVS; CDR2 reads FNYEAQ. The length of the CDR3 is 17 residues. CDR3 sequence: CASSLVLRQGRNTEAFF. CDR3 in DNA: TGTGCCAGCAGCTTAGTTTTGCGGCAGGGGAGGAACACTGAAGCTTTCTTT.

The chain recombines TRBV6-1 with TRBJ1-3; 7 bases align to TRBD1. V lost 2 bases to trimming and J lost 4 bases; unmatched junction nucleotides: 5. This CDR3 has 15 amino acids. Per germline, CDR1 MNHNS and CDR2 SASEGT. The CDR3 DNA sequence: TGTGCCAGCAGTGAAACGACAGGGTCAGGAAACACCATATATTTT. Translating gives CASSETTGSGNTIYF.

For the CDR3, the DNA is TGTGCCAGCAGACACGACTTGGGCTACACCTTC. It specifies CASRHDLGYTF. V gene TRBV2 combines with J gene TRBJ1-2; D uncertain. This CDR3 contains 11 residues. Germline-derived CDR1 and CDR2 are SNHLY and FYNNEI. Trimming left V 6 bases short and J 8 bases short, with 10 bases between.

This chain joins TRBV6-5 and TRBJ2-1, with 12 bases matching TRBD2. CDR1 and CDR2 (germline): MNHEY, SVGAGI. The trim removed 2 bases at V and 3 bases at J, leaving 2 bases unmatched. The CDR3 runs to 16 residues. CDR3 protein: CASSYGGLAGYNEQFF. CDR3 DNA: TGTGCCAGCAGTTACGGGGGACTAGCGGGCTACAATGAGCAGTTCTTC.

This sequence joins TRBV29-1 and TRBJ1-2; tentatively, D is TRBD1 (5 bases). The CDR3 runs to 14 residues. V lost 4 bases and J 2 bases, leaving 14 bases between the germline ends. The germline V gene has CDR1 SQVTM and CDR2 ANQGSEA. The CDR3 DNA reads TGCAGCGTTGGCCTGCTGGGGCAGAACTATGGCTACACCTTC. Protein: CSVGLLGQNYGYTF.

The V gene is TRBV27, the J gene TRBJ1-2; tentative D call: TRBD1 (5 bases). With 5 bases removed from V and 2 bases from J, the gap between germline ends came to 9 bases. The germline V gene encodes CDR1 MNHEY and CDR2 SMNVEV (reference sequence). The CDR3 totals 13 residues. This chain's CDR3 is CASSAGGNYGYTF. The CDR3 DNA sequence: TGTGCCAGCAGTGCCGGGGGGAACTATGGCTACACCTTC.

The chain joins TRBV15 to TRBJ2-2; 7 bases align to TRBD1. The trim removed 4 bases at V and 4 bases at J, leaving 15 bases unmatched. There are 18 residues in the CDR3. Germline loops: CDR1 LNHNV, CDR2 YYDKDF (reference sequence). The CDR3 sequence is CATSKDRPPKITTGELFF. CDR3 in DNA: TGTGCCACCAGCAAGGACAGGCCACCCAAAATTACCACCGGGGAGCTGTTTTTT.

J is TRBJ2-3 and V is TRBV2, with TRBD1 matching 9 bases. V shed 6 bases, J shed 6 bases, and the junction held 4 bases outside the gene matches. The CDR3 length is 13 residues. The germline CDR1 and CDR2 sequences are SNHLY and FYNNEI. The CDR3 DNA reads TGTGCCAGCAGGCGGGACAGGGAGGATACGCAGTATTTT. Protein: CASRRDREDTQYF.

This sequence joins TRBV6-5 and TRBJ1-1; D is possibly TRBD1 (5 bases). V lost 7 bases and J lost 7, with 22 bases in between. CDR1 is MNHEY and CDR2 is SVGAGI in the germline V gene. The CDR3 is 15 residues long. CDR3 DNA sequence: TGTGCCAGCAATCCAGTATCGGGGGGGATGTTTGAAGCTTTCTTT. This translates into CASNPVSGGMFEAFF.

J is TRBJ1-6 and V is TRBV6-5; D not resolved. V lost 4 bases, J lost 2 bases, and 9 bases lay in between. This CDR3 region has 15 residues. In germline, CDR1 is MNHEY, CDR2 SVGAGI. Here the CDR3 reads CASSLQSPYNSPLHF. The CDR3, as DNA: TGTGCCAGCAGTTTACAGAGTCCCTATAATTCACCCCTCCACTTT.

The CDR3 nucleotides are TGTGCCAGCAGTTACACCTCGGACAGGGGACTCAACTATGGCTACACCTTC. This sequence encodes CASSYTSDRGLNYGYTF. V is TRBV6-2 or TRBV6-3 and J is TRBJ1-2, with 9 bases aligning to TRBD1. This CDR3 has 17 residues. Germline CDR1 is MNHEY and CDR2 is SVGEGT. Losses at the gene ends were 2 bases for V and 2 bases for J; bases not matched to a gene: 9.

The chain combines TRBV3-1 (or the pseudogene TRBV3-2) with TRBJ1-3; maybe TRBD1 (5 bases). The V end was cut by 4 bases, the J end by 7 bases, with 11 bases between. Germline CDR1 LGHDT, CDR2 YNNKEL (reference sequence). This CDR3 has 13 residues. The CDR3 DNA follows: TGTGCCAGCAGCCCAATCAAGGGGAACACCATATATTTT. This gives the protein CASSPIKGNTIYF.

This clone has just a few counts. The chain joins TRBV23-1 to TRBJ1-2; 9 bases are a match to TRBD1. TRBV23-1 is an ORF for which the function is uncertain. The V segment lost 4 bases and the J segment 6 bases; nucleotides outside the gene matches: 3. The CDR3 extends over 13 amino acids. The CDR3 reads CASSPTGGDGYTF. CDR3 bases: TGCGCCAGCAGTCCAACAGGGGGCGATGGCTACACCTTC.

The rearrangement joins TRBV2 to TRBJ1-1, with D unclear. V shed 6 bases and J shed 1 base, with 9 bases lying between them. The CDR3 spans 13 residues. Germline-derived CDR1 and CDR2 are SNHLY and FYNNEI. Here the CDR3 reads CASSVQSNTEAFF. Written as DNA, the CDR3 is TGTGCCAGCAGCGTACAATCGAACACTGAAGCTTTCTTT.

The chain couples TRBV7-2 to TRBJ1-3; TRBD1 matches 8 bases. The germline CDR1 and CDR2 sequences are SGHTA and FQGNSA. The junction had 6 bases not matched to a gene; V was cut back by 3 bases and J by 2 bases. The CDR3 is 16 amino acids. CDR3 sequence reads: CASSFRGHPPGNTIYF. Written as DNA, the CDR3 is TGTGCCAGCAGCTTCAGGGGGCATCCTCCTGGAAACACCATATATTTT.

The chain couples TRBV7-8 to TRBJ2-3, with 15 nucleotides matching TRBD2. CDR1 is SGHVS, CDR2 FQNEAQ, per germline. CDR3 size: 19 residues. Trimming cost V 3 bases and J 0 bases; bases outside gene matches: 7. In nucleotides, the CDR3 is TGTGCCAGCAGCTTGGGAAGGACTAGCGGGGGGGCTAGCACAGATACGCAGTATTTT. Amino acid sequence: CASSLGRTSGGASTDTQYF.

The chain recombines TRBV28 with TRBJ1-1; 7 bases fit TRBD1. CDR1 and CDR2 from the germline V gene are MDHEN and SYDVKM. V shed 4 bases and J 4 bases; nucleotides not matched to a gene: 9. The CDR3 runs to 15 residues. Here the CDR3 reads CASSSGQVGGTEAFF. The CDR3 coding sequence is TGTGCCAGCAGTTCAGGACAGGTTGGAGGCACTGAAGCTTTCTTT.

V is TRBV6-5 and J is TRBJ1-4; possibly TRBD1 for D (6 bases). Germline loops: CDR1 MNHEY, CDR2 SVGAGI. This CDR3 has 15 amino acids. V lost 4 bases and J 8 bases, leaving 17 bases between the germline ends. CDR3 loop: CASSLRGHGTEKLFF. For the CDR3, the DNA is TGTGCCAGCAGTTTGAGGGGACACGGTACAGAAAAACTGTTTTTT.

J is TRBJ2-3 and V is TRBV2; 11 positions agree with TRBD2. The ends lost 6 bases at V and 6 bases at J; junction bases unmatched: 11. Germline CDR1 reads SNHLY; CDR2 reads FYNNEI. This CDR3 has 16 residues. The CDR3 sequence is CASRATSGAVGDTQYF. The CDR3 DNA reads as TGTGCCAGCAGGGCGACTAGCGGGGCCGTAGGGGATACGCAGTATTTT. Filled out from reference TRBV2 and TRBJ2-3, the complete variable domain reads EPEVTQTPSHQVTQMGQEVILRCVPISNHLYFYWYRQILGQKVEFLVSFYNNEISEKSEIFDDQFSVERPDGSNFTLKIRSTKLEDSAMYFCASRATSGAVGDTQYFGPGTRLTVL.

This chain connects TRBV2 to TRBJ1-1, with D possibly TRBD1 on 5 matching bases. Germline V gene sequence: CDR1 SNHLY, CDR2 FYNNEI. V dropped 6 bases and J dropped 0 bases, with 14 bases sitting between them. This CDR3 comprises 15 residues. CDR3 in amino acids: CASRSLGGLNTEAFF. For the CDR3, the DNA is TGTGCCAGCAGATCTTTGGGGGGTCTGAACACTGAAGCTTTCTTT. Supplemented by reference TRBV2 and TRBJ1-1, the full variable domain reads EPEVTQTPSHQVTQMGQEVILRCVPISNHLYFYWYRQILGQKVEFLVSFYNNEISEKSEIFDDQFSVERPDGSNFTLKIRSTKLEDSAMYFCASRSLGGLNTEAFFGQGTRLTVV.

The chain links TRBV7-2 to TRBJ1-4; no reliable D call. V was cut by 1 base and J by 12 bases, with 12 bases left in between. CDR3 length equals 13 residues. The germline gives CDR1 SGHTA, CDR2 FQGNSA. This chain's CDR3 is CASSLEFPRELFF. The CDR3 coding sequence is TGTGCCAGCAGCTTAGAGTTTCCCCGGGAACTGTTTTTT. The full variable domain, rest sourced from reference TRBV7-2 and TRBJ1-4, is GAGVSQSPSNKVTEKGKDVELRCDPISGHTALYWYRQSLGQGLEFLIYFQGNSAPDKSGLPSDRFSAERTGGSVSTLTIQRTQQEDSAVYLCASSLEFPRELFFGSGTQLSVL.

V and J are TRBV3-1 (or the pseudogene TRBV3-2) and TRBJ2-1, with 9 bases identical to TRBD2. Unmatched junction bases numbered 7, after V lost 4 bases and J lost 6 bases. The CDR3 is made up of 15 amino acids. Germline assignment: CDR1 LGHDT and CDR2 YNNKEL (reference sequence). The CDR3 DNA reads TGTGCCAGCAGCCGAGGCGGGGGGGGCACCAATGAGCAGTTCTTC. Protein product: CASSRGGGGTNEQFF.